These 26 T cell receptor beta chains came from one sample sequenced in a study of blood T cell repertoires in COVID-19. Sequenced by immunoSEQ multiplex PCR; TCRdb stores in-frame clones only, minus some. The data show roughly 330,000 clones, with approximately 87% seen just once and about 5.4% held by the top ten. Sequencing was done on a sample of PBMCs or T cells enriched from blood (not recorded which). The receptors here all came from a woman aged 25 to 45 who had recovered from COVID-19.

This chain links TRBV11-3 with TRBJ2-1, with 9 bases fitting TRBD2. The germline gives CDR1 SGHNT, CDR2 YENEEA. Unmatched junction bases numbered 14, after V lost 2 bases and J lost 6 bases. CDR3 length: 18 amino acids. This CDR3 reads CASSLRSAGGLSPNEQFF. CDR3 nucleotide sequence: TGTGCCAGCAGCTTAAGATCAGCGGGGGGCCTCTCACCCAATGAGCAGTTCTTC.

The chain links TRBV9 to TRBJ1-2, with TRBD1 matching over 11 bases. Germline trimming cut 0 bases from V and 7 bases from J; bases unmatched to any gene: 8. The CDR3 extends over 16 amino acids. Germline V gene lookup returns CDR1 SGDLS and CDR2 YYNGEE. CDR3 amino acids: CASSVDKRDRGIGYTF. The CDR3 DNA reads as TGTGCCAGCAGCGTAGATAAGCGGGACAGGGGGATTGGCTACACCTTC.

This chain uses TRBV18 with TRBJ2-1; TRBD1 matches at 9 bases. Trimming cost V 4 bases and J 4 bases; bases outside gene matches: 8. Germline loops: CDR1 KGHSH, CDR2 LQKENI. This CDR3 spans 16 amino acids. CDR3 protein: CASSLSTGGAYNEQFF. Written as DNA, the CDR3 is TGTGCCAGCTCACTTTCGACAGGGGGGGCATACAATGAGCAGTTCTTC.

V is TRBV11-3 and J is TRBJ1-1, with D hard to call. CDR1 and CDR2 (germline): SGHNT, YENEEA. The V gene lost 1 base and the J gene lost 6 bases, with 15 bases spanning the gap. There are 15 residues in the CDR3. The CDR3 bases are TGTGCCAGCAGCTTAGGGGTTTTCGCGGGAGCTGAAGCTTTCTTT. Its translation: CASSLGVFAGAEAFF.

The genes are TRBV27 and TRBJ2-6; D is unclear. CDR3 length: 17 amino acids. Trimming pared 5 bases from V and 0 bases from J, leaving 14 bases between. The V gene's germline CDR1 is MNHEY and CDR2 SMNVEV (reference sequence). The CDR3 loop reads CASSPREAHSGANVLTF. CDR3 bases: TGTGCCAGCAGTCCCCGCGAAGCCCACTCTGGGGCCAACGTCCTGACTTTC. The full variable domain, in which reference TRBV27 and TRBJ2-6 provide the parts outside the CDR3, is EAQVTQNPRYLITVTGKKLTVTCSQNMNHEYMSWYRQDPGLGLRQIYYSMNVEVTDKGDVPEGYKVSRKEKRNFPLILESPSPNQTSLYFCASSPREAHSGANVLTFGAGSRLTVL.

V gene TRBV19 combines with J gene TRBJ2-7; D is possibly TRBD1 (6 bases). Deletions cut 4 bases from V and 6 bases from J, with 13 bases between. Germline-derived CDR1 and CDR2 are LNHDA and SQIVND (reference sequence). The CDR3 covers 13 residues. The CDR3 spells CASSTIQGSEQYF. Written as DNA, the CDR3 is TGTGCCAGTAGTACAATACAGGGTTCCGAGCAGTACTTC.

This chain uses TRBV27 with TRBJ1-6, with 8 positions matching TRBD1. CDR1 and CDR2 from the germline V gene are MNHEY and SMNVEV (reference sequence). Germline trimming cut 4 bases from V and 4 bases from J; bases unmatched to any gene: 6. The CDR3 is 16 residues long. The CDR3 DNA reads TGTGCCAGCAGTTCCCCACGACAGGGGTATAATTCACCCCTCCACTTT. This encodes CASSSPRQGYNSPLHF.

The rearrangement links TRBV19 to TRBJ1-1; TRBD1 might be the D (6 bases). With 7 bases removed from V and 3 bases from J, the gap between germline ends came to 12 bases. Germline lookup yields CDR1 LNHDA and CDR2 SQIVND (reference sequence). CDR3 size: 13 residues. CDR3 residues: CASTRDTYTEAFF. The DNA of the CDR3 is TGTGCCAGTACCCGGGACACATACACTGAAGCTTTCTTT.

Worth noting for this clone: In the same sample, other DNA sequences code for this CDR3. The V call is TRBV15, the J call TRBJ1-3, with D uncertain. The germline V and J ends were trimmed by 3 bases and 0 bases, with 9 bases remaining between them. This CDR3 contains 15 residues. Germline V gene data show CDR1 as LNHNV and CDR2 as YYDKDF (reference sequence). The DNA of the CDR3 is TGTGCCACCAGCAGGGACTTGAGCTCTGGAAACACCATATATTTT. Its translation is CATSRDLSSGNTIYF.

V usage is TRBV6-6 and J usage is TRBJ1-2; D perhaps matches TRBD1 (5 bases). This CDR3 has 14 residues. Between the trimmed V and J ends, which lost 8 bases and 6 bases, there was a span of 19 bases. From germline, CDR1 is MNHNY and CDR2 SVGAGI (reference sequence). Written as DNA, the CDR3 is TGTGCCAGCCTACTCCATTCAGACAGCCATGGCTACACCTTC. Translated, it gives CASLLHSDSHGYTF.

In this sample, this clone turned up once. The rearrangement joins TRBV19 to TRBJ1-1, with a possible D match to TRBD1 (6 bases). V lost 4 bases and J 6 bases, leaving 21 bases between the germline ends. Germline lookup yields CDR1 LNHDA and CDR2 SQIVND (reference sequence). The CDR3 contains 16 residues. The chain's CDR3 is CASSKPGHPLGAEAFF. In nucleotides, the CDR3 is TGTGCCAGTAGTAAACCGGGACACCCCCTGGGGGCTGAAGCTTTCTTT.

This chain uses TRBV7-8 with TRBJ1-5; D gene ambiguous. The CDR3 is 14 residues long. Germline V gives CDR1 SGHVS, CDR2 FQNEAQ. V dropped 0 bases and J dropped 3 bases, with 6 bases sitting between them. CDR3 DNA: TGTGCCAGCAGCTTAGCGACATACAATCAGCCCCAGCATTTT. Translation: CASSLATYNQPQHF. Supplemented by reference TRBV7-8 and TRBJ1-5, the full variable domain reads GAGVSQSPRYKVAKRGQDVALRCDPISGHVSLFWYQQALGQGPEFLTYFQNEAQLDKSGLPSDRFFAERPEGSVSTLKIQRTQQEDSAVYLCASSLATYNQPQHFGDGTRLSIL.

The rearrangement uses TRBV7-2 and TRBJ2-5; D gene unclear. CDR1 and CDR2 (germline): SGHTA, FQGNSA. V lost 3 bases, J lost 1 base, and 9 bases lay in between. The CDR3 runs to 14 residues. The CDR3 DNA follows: TGTGCCAGCAGCTTTTCGGTCCTCCAAGAGACCCAGTACTTC. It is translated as CASSFSVLQETQYF. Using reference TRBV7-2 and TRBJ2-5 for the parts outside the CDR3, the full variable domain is GAGVSQSPSNKVTEKGKDVELRCDPISGHTALYWYRQSLGQGLEFLIYFQGNSAPDKSGLPSDRFSAERTGGSVSTLTIQRTQQEDSAVYLCASSFSVLQETQYFGPGTRLLVL.

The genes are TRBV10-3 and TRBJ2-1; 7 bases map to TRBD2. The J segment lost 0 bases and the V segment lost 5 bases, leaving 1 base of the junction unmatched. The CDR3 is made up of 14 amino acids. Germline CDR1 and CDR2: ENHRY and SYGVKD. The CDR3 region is CAISPSGSYNEQFF. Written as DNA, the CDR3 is TGTGCCATCAGTCCTAGCGGCTCCTACAATGAGCAGTTCTTC.

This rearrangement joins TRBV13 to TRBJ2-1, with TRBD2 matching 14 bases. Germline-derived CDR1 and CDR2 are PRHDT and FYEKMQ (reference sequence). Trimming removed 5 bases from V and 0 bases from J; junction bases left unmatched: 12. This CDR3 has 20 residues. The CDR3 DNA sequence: TGTGCCAGCAGCAACACCGGGACTAGCGGGGGTATTAGCTCCTACAATGAGCAGTTCTTC. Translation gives CASSNTGTSGGISSYNEQFF.

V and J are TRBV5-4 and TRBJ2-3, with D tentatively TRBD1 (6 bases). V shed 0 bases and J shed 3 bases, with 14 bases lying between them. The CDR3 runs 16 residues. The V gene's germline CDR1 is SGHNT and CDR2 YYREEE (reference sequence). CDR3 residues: CASSLAKNRVTDTQYF. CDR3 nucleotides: TGTGCCAGCAGCTTGGCCAAAAACAGGGTGACAGATACGCAGTATTTT.

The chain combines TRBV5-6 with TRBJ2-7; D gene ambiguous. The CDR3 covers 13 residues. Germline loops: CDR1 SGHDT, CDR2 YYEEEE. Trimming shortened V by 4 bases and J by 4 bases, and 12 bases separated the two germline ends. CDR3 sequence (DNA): TGTGCCAGCAGCCCGGTGGGCCGTTACGAGCAGTACTTC. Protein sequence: CASSPVGRYEQYF. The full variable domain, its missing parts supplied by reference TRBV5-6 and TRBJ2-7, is DAGVTQSPTHLIKTRGQQVTLRCSPKSGHDTVSWYQQALGQGPQFIFQYYEEEERQRGNFPDRFSGHQFPNYSSELNVNALLLGDSALYLCASSPVGRYEQYFGPGTRLTVT.

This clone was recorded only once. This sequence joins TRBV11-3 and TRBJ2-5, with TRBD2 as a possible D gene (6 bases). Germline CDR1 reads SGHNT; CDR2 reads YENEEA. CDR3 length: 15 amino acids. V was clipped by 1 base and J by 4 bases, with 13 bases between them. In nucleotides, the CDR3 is TGTGCCAGCAGCTTAGGCGGGGCGGAATCAGAGACCCAGTACTTC. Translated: CASSLGGAESETQYF. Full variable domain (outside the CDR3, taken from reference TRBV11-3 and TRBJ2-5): EAGVVQSPRYKIIEKKQPVAFWCNPISGHNTLYWYLQNLGQGPELLIRYENEEAVDDSQLPKDRFSAERLKGVDSTLKIQPAELGDSAVYLCASSLGGAESETQYFGPGTRLLVL.

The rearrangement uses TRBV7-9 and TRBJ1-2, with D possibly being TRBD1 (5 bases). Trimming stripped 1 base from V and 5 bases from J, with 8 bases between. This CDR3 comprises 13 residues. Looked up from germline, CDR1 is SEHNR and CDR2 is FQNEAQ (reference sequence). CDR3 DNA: TGTGCCAGCAGCTTAGTGGGGCAGTATGGCTACACCTTC. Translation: CASSLVGQYGYTF. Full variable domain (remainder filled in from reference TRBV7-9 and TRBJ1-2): DTGVSQNPRHKITKRGQNVTFRCDPISEHNRLYWYRQTLGQGPEFLTYFQNEAQLEKSRLLSDRFSAERPKGSFSTLEIQRTEQGDSAMYLCASSLVGQYGYTFGSGTRLTVV.

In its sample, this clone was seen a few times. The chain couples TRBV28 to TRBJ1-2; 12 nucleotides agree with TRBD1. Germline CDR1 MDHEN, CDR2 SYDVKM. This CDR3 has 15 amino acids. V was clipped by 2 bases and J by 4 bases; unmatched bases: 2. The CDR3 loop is CASSLGTGGGYGYTF. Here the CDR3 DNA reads TGTGCCAGCAGTTTAGGGACAGGGGGCGGCTATGGCTACACCTTC.

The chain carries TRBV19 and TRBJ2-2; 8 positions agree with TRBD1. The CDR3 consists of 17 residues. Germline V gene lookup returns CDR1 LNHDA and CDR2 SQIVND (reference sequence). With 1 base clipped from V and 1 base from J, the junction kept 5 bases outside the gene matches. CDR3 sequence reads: CASSIGQGQGNTGELFF. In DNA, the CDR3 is TGTGCCAGTAGTATAGGGCAAGGACAGGGGAACACCGGGGAGCTGTTTTTT.

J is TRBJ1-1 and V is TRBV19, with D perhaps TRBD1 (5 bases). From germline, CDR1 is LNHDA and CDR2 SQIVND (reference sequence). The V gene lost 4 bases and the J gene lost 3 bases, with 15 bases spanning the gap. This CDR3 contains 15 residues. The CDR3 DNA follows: TGTGCCAGTAGTACCTCAGGGAGGGGATACACTGAAGCTTTCTTT. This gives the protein CASSTSGRGYTEAFF.

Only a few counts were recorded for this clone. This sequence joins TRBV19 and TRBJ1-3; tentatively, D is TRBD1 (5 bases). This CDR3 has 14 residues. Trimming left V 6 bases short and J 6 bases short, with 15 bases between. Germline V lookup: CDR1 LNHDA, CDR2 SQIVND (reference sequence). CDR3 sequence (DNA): TGTGCCAGTAGCCAGGGAAGGGCTGAAAACACCATATATTTT. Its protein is CASSQGRAENTIYF.

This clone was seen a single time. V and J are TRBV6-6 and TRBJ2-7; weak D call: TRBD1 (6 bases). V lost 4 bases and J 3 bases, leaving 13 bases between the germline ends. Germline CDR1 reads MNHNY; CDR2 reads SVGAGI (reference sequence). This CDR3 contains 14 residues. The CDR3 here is CASSSRTEGYEQYF. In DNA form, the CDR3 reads TGTGCCAGCAGTTCCCGGACAGAGGGCTACGAGCAGTACTTC.

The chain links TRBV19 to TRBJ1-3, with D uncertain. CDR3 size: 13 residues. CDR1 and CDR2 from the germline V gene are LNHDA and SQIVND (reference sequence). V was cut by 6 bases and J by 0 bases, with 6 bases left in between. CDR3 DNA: TGTGCCAGTAGAAGCATCTCTGGAAACACCATATATTTT. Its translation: CASRSISGNTIYF.

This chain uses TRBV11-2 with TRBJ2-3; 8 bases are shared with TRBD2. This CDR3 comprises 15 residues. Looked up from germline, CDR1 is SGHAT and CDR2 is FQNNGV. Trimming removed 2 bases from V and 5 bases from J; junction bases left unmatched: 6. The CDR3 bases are TGTGCCAGCAGCTTAACGGGGGGGGCCGGAGATACGCAGTATTTT. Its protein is CASSLTGGAGDTQYF.